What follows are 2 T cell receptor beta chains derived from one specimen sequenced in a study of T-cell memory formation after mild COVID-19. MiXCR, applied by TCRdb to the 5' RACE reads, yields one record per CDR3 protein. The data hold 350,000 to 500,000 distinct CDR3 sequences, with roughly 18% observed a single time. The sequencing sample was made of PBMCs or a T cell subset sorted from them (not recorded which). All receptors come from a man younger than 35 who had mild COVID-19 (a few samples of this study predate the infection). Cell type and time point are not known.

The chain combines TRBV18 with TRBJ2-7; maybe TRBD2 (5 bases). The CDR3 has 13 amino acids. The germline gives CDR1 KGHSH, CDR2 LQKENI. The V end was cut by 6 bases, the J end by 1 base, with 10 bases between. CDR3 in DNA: TGTGCCAGCTCCCGACGGGAATCCTACGAGCAGTACGTC. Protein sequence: CASSRRESYEQYV.

The CDR3 nucleotides are TGCGCCAGCAGCTTTCCGGGGGGCAAGAATGGCTACACCTTC. It yields the protein CASSFPGGKNGYTF. The V call is TRBV5-1, the J call TRBJ1-2; a weak D match, TRBD1 (6 bases). The CDR3 runs to 14 residues. Germline assignment: CDR1 SGHRS and CDR2 YFSETQ. Between the trimmed V and J ends, which lost 2 bases and 6 bases, there was a span of 14 bases.